The clone carrying this T cell receptor beta chain showed up just a few times. No antigen is known for it. TCRdb reanalysed the RT-PCR reads using MiXCR and keeps one entry per CDR3 protein. Of around 760,000 distinct CDR3 sequences listed, approximately 14% are singletons. The data stem from a study of response to subunit inactivated influenza vaccine. General study points: That few new T cells are recruited by each seasonal influenza vaccination was the authors' suggestion.

From germline, CDR1 is WNHNN and CDR2 SYGVQD (reference sequence). The CDR3 has 15 residues. V lost 4 bases and J lost 4; bases outside the gene matches: 4. The V gene is TRBV10-1, the J gene TRBJ2-2, with 9 bases lining up with TRBD1. This receptor was obtained from a man aged 50-59 years who received an inactivated influenza vaccine. This sample comprised PBMCs from blood, obtained less than 15 days before vaccination. The CDR3 sequence is CASSAGTGSTGELFF. CDR3 nucleotides: TGCGCCAGCAGTGCCGGGACAGGGAGCACCGGGGAGCTGTTTTTT.